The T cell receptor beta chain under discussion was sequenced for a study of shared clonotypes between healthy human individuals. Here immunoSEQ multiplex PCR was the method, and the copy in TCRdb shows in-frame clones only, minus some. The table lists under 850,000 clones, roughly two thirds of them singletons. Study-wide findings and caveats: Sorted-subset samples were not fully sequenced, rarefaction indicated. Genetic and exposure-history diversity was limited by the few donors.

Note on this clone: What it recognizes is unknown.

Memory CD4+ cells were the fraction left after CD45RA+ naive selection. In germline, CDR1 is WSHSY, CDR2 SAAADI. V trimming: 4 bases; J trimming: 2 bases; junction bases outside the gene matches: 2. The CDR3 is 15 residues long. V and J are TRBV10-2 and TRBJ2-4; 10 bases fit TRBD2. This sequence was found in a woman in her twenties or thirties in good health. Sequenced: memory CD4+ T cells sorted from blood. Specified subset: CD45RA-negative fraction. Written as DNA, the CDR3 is TGCGCCAGCAGTGCTAGCGGGAGAACCAAAAACATTCAGTACTTC. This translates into CASSASGRTKNIQYF.